The T cell receptor (beta chain) described here comes from a study of cytomegalovirus exposure and HLA in healthy donors. The method was immunoSEQ multiplex PCR; TCRdb's version includes in-frame clones alone and lacks a portion of them. The sample contains roughly 76,000 clones, nearly 95% of which appear only once. The TCR originated in a man younger than 35 in good health and CMV-seropositive. The specimen was PBMCs.

The CDR3 loop is CASRDRNSYEQYF. The CDR3 DNA reads as TGTGCCAGCCGGGACAGAAACTCCTACGAGCAGTACTTC. This sequence joins TRBV2 and TRBJ2-7, with 7 nucleotides matching TRBD1. The trim removed 8 bases at V and 0 bases at J, leaving 4 bases unmatched. Germline CDR1 reads SNHLY; CDR2 reads FYNNEI. The CDR3 sequence is 13 residues long.